The 14 T cell receptor beta chains given below trace back to one sample, sequenced in a study of control samples from healthy donors and cancer patients. Data came from immunoSEQ multiplex PCR; TCRdb stores just in-frame clones and leaves some out. This table holds about 55,000 clones, 85% to 95% found once. The sample taken for sequencing was blood. Receptors were obtained from a man aged 25-45 years in good health.

This chain joins TRBV12-3 or TRBV12-4 and TRBJ2-7; D possibly corresponds to TRBD2 (5 bases). This CDR3 comprises 13 residues. V lost 0 bases, J lost 3 bases, and 6 bases lay in between. The CDR3 loop is CASSLAGDYEQYF. CDR3 nucleotides: TGTGCCAGCAGTTTAGCGGGAGACTACGAGCAGTACTTC.

CDR3 in DNA: TGTGCCAGCAGTTTAGACAGTGGTGACGAGCAGTACTTC. It specifies CASSLDSGDEQYF. V usage is TRBV27 and J usage is TRBJ2-7, with D possibly TRBD1 on 5 matching bases. Trimming removed 2 bases from V and 5 bases from J, with 10 bases in between. CDR3 length: 13 residues. From germline, CDR1 is MNHEY and CDR2 SMNVEV (reference sequence).

The chain links TRBV13 to TRBJ1-1; D is ambiguous. In germline, CDR1 is PRHDT, CDR2 FYEKMQ (reference sequence). Between the trimmed V and J ends, which lost 0 bases and 1 base, there was a span of 12 bases. This CDR3 comprises 16 residues. The CDR3 nucleotides are TGTGCCAGCAGCTTAGGCGTGGCAAGTCCGAACACTGAAGCTTTCTTT. Its translation: CASSLGVASPNTEAFF.

The chain joins TRBV9 to TRBJ2-1; possibly TRBD2 for D (6 bases). V was cut by 6 bases and J by 8 bases, with 12 bases left in between. This CDR3 is built from 12 residues. Germline V CDR1 and CDR2: SGDLS, YYNGEE. CDR3 in DNA: TGTGCCAGCACAAAGGAGGGAGATGAGCAGTTCTTC. This codes for CASTKEGDEQFF.

This clone came up once. The J gene is TRBJ2-4, the V gene TRBV27, with 7 bases that match TRBD1. CDR3 size: 14 residues. Germline lookup yields CDR1 MNHEY and CDR2 SMNVEV (reference sequence). Trimming at V came to 2 bases and at J to 5 bases, leaving 3 bases not matched to a gene. The DNA of the CDR3 is TGTGCCAGCAGTTTAAACAGGGGACAAAACATTCAGTACTTC. Protein sequence: CASSLNRGQNIQYF.

J is TRBJ1-2 and V is TRBV7-9, with 8 nucleotides matching TRBD1. CDR3 length equals 16 residues. Germline V gene sequence: CDR1 SEHNR, CDR2 FQNEAQ (reference sequence). The V segment lost 1 base and the J segment 3 bases; nucleotides outside the gene matches: 7. This CDR3 reads CASSLEGDRPYYGYTF. CDR3 sequence (DNA): TGTGCCAGCAGCTTAGAAGGGGACAGGCCTTACTATGGCTACACCTTC.

V and J are TRBV2 and TRBJ2-1; 9 bases are shared with TRBD2. J gave up 6 bases and V 8 bases, and 8 bases lay outside the gene matches. The CDR3 sequence is 14 residues long. Per the germline V gene, CDR1 is SNHLY and CDR2 is FYNNEI. CDR3 region: CASASGRLFNEQFF. The CDR3 bases are TGTGCCAGCGCGAGCGGGAGGCTCTTCAATGAGCAGTTCTTC.

The V call is TRBV7-2, the J call TRBJ2-4; 8 bases map to TRBD2. V lost 5 bases, J lost 8 bases, and 14 bases stayed unmatched. Germline assignment: CDR1 SGHTA and CDR2 FQGNSA. This CDR3 comprises 16 residues. Written as DNA, the CDR3 is TGTGCCAGCAGCCCCCCGGGACTAGTCCCTCGGGACATTCAGTACTTC. This translates into CASSPPGLVPRDIQYF. Full variable domain (outside the CDR3, taken from reference TRBV7-2 and TRBJ2-4): GAGVSQSPSNKVTEKGKDVELRCDPISGHTALYWYRQSLGQGLEFLIYFQGNSAPDKSGLPSDRFSAERTGGSVSTLTIQRTQQEDSAVYLCASSPPGLVPRDIQYFGAGTRLSVL.

The chain combines TRBV19 with TRBJ2-2; the match to TRBD2 covers 14 bases. V shed 5 bases and J 1 base; nucleotides not matched to a gene: 6. CDR1 LNHDA and CDR2 SQIVND come from the germline V gene (reference sequence). The CDR3 is 18 amino acids. CDR3 protein: CASSLRLAGGKNTGELFF. The CDR3 nucleotides are TGTGCCAGTAGTCTGAGACTAGCGGGAGGGAAGAACACCGGGGAGCTGTTTTTT.

The chain recombines TRBV5-4 with TRBJ2-2; 7 positions agree with TRBD1. The CDR3 spans 15 residues. Germline V lookup: CDR1 SGHNT, CDR2 YYREEE (reference sequence). The J segment lost 0 bases and the V segment lost 4 bases, leaving 3 bases of the junction unmatched. The CDR3 protein is CASSSTGANTGELFF. CDR3 coding DNA: TGTGCCAGCAGCAGCACAGGGGCGAACACCGGGGAGCTGTTTTTT. Full variable domain (outside the CDR3, taken from reference TRBV5-4 and TRBJ2-2): ETGVTQSPTHLIKTRGQQVTLRCSSQSGHNTVSWYQQALGQGPQFIFQYYREEENGRGNFPPRFSGLQFPNYSSELNVNALELDDSALYLCASSSTGANTGELFFGEGSRLTVL.

This clone was observed a few times. V and J are TRBV11-1 and TRBJ2-1, with D perhaps TRBD1 (6 bases). The germline V gene has CDR1 SGHAT and CDR2 FQDESV (reference sequence). The CDR3 is 14 amino acids. V was trimmed by 5 bases and J by 0 bases, leaving 8 bases between them. The CDR3 is CASSHRDSYNEQFF. The CDR3 DNA reads as TGTGCCAGCAGCCACAGGGACTCCTACAATGAGCAGTTCTTC.

The J gene is TRBJ2-1, the V gene TRBV4-2; D gene uncertain. The germline V and J ends were trimmed by 4 bases and 11 bases, with 15 bases remaining between them. This CDR3 spans 13 amino acids. CDR1 is LGHNA and CDR2 is YNFKEQ in the germline V gene. CDR3 amino acids: CASSPLGLQKQFF. The CDR3, as DNA: TGTGCCAGCAGCCCACTTGGTCTCCAAAAGCAGTTCTTC.

The chain couples TRBV4-3 to TRBJ2-3, with D possibly being TRBD2 (5 bases). The CDR3 is made up of 15 amino acids. Trimming took 4 bases from V and 1 from J, leaving 12 bases between them. Germline CDR1 and CDR2: LGHNA and YSLEER. CDR3 sequence (DNA): TGCGCCAGCAGCCCTACAGCGGCCCGCACAGATACGCAGTATTTT. Its protein is CASSPTAARTDTQYF.

The gene calls are TRBV25-1 and TRBJ2-2; a weak D match, TRBD2 (6 bases). V lost 2 bases and J lost 1, with 8 bases in between. From germline, CDR1 is MGHDK and CDR2 SYGVNS. This CDR3 has 15 residues. CDR3 amino acids: CASSEAGKNTGELFF. Here the CDR3 DNA reads TGTGCCAGCAGTGAAGCGGGGAAGAACACCGGGGAGCTGTTTTTT.